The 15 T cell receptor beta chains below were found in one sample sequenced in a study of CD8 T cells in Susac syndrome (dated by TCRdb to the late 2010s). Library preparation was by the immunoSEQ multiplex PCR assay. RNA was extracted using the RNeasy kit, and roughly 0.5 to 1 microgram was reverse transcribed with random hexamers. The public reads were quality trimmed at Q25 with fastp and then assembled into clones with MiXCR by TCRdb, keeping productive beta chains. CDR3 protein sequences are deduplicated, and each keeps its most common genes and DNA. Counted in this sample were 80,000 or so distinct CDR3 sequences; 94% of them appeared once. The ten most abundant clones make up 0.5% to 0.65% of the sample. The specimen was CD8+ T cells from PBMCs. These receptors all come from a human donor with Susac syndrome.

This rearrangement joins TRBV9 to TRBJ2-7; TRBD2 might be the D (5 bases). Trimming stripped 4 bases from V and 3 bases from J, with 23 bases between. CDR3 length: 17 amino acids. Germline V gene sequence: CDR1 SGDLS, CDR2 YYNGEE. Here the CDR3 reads CASSLNPGLGNVYEQYF. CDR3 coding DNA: TGTGCCAGCAGCCTAAACCCCGGACTGGGAAACGTCTACGAGCAGTACTTC.

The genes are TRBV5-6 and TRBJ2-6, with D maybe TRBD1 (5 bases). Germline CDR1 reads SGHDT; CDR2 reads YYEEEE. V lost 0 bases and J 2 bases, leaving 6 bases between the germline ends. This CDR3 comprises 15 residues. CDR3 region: CASSLEDTGANVLTF. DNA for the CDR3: TGTGCCAGCAGCTTGGAGGACACTGGGGCCAACGTCCTGACTTTC.

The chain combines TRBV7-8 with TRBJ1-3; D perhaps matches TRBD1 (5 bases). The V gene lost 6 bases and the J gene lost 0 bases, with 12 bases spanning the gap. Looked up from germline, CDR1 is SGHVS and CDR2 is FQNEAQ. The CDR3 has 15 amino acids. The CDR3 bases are TGTGCCAGCAGGGCGGGACGGACCTCTGGAAACACCATATATTTT. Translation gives CASRAGRTSGNTIYF.

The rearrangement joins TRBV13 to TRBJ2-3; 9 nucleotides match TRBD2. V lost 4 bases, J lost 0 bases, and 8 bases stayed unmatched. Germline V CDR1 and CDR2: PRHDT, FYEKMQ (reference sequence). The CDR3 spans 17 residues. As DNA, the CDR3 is TGTGCCAGCAGCTCCGAGGTAGCGGGGGCTAGCACAGATACGCAGTATTTT. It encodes CASSSEVAGASTDTQYF.

CDR3 sequence (DNA): TGCAGTGTCGCACCGGGACAGGAAAGCTATGGCTACACCTTC. Translation gives CSVAPGQESYGYTF. The chain couples TRBV20-1 to TRBJ1-2, with TRBD1 matching over 8 bases. Trimming removed 7 bases from V and 4 bases from J; junction bases left unmatched: 11. The CDR3 has 14 amino acids. Germline CDR1 reads DFQATT; CDR2 reads SNEGSKA (reference sequence).

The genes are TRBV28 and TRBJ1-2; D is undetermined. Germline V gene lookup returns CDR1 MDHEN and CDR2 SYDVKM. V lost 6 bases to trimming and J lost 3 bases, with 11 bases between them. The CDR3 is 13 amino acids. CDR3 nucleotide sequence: TGTGCCAGCAGACCACTGGAGGACTATGGCTACACCTTC. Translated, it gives CASRPLEDYGYTF.

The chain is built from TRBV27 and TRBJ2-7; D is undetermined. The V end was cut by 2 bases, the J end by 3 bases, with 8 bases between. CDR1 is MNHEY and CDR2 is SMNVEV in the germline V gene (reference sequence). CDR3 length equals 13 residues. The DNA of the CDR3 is TGTGCCAGCAGTTTAGACTCTCGCTACGAGCAGTACTTC. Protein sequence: CASSLDSRYEQYF.

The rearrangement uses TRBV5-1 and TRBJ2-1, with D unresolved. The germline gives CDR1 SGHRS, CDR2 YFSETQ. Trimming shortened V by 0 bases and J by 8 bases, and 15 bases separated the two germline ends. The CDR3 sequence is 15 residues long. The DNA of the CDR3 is TGCGCCAGCAGCTTGGCCGTGGGCAACCGGGATGAGCAGTTCTTC. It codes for CASSLAVGNRDEQFF.

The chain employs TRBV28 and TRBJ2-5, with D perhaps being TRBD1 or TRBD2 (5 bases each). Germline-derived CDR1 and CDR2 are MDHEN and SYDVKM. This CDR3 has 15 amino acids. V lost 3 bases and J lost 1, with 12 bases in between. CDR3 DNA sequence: TGTGCCAGCAGTTTGGGGGTTGGATCCCAAGAGACCCAGTACTTC. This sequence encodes CASSLGVGSQETQYF.

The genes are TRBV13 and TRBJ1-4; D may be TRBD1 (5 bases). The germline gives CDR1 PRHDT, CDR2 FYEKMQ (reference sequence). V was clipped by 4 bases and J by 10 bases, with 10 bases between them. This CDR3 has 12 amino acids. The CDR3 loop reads CASSSDRRKLFF. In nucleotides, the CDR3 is TGTGCCAGCAGCTCCGACAGACGAAAACTGTTTTTT.

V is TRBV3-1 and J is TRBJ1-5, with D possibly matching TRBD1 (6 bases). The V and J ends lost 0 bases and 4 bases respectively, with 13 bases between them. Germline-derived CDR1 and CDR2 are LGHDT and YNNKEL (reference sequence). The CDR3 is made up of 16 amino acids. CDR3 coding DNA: TGTGCCAGCAGCCAAGAAAGGACAGCTAAAAATCAGCCCCAGCATTTT. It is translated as CASSQERTAKNQPQHF. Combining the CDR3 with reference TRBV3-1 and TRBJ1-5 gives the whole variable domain DTAVSQTPKYLVTQMGNDKSIKCEQNLGHDTMYWYKQDSKKFLKIMFSYNNKELIINETVPNRFSPKSPDKAHLNLHINSLELGDSAVYFCASSQERTAKNQPQHFGDGTRLSIL.

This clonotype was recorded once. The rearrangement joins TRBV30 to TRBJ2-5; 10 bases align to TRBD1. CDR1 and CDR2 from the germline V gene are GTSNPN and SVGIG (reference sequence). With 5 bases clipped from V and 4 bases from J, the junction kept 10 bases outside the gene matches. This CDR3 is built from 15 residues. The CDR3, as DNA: TGTGCCTGGGGACACCGGGACAGGGGTGGAGAGACCCAGTACTTC. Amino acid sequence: CAWGHRDRGGETQYF.

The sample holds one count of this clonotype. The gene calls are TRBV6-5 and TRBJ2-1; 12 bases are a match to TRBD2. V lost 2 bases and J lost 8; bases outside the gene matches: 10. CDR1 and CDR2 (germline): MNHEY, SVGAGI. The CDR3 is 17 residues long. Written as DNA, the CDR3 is TGTGCCAGCAGTTACCTAGGGACTAGCGGGCCCCAGCATGAGCAGTTCTTC. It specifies CASSYLGTSGPQHEQFF.

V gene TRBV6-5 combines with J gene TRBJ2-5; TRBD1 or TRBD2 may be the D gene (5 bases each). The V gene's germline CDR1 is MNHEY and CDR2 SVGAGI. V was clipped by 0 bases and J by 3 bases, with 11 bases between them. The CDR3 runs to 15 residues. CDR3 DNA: TGTGCCAGCAGTTACTCGATGGGGGACGAAGAGACCCAGTACTTC. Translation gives CASSYSMGDEETQYF.

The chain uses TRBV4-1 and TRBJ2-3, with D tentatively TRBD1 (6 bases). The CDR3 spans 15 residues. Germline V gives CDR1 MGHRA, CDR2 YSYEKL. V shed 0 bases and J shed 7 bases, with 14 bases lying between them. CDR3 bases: TGCGCCAGCAGCCAAGAGAACAGGGTGACTTATACGCAGTATTTT. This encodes CASSQENRVTYTQYF.